Sequencing of this TCR beta chain was carried out in a study of blood T cell repertoires in COVID-19. About the study: T cells, B-cell-depleted T cells, or PBMCs supplied cDNA or gDNA.

Authors' analysis steps: Estimation of nucleated cell counts relied on the amplification of reference gene primers. The assay was immunoSEQ multiplex PCR, and TCRdb's table has in-frame clones only and misses some. V, J and clone size derive from that table, while D and trimming were established from the DNA sequence. The sample lists 150,000 to 200,000 clones, 70% to 80% occurring once. With 3 bases removed from V and 4 bases from J, the gap between germline ends came to 12 bases. Per the germline V gene, CDR1 is WNHNN and CDR2 is SYGVQD (reference sequence). This CDR3 spans 14 amino acids. This sequence was found in a woman in her thirties or forties with COVID-19, enrolled during active disease. The sequenced sample consisted of peripheral blood. This chain uses TRBV10-1 with TRBJ1-2; a possible D gene is TRBD1 (5 bases). In DNA form, the CDR3 reads TGCGCCAGCAGTGAAACTCGCGGGGGCTATGGCTACACCTTC. It yields the protein CASSETRGGYGYTF.